Below are 4 T cell receptor beta chains sequenced from a single sample in a study of blood T cell repertoires in COVID-19. Generated by immunoSEQ multiplex PCR, the TCRdb table keeps only in-frame clones and is missing some. Altogether about 250,000 clones are present, 88% being singletons, with the ten largest covering 1.3% to 1.5%. Material: peripheral blood. Receptor source: a man older than 75 with acute or convalescent COVID-19.

V gene TRBV6-1 combines with J gene TRBJ1-5, with unresolved D. From germline, CDR1 is MNHNS and CDR2 SASEGT. Deletions cut 1 base from V and 9 bases from J, with 10 bases between. This CDR3 region has 13 residues. CDR3 amino acids: CASSEDIRRPQHF. Written as DNA, the CDR3 is TGTGCCAGCAGTGAAGATATTAGGAGGCCCCAGCATTTT.

The chain links TRBV5-1 to TRBJ2-2; TRBD2 matches 11 bases. Germline lookup yields CDR1 SGHRS and CDR2 YFSETQ. The CDR3 has 16 residues. J was trimmed by 4 bases and V by 2 bases; bases with no gene match: 4. This CDR3 reads CASSFLAGGGTGELFF. The CDR3 DNA follows: TGCGCCAGCAGCTTTTTAGCGGGAGGGGGCACCGGGGAGCTGTTTTTT.

CDR3 protein: CASSQGGIRSTDTQYF. The DNA of the CDR3 is TGTGCCAGCAGCCAAGGCGGGATCAGGAGCACAGATACGCAGTATTTT. The V gene is TRBV3-1 (or the pseudogene TRBV3-2), the J gene TRBJ2-3, with D possibly matching TRBD2 (6 bases). Looked up from germline, CDR1 is LGHDT and CDR2 is YNNKEL (reference sequence). Trimming stripped 1 base from V and 0 bases from J, with 11 bases between. The CDR3 consists of 16 residues.

V gene TRBV25-1 combines with J gene TRBJ2-7; D is possibly TRBD1 (5 bases). The CDR3 totals 15 residues. V gave up 5 bases and J gave up 0 bases, with 14 bases separating them. Per the germline V gene, CDR1 is MGHDK and CDR2 is SYGVNS. The CDR3 DNA sequence: TGTGCCAGCAGTTCCGTACAGGCTTACTCCTACGAGCAGTACTTC. This sequence encodes CASSSVQAYSYEQYF.